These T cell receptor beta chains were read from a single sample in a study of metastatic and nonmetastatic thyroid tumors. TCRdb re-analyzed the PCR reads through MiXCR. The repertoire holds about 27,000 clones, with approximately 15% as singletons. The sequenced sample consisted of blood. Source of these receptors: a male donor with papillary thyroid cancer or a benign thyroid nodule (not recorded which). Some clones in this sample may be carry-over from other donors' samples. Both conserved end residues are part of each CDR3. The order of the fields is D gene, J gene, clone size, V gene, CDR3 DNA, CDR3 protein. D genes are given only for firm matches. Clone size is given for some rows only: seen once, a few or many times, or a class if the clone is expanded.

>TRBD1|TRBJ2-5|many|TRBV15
TGTGCCACCAGCAAAGACAACCCGGGACAGGGGACCGAGACCCAGTACTTC
CATSKDNPGQGTETQYF
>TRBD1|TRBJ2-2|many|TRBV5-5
TGTGCCAGCAGCCGACAGACAGGGGGTAGCTCCGGGGAGCTGTTTTTT
CASSRQTGGSSGELFF
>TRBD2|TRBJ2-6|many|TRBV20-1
TGCAGTGGGGATAGCGGGGGAAACCCTAGCTCTGGGGCCAACGTCCTGACTTTC
CSGDSGGNPSSGANVLTF
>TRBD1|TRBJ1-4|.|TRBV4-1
TGCGCCAGCAGTCGACAGGGGACCTCTAATGAAAAACTGTTTTTT
CASSRQGTSNEKLFF
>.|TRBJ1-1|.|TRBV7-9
TGTGCGAGCAGCTTAGTTCAGAACACGGAAGCATTCTTT
CASSLVQNTEAFF
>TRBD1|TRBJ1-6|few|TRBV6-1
TGTGCCAGCAGGGTACAGGGGGGCGGTTCACCCCTCCACTTT
CASRVQGGGSPLHF
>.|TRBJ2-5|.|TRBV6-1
TGTGCCAGCCGATTTAGGAGTGGGGTGACACAGTACTTC
CASRFRSGVTQYF
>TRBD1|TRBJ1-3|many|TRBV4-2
TGTGCCAGCAGCCCAGGGACAGGGCCTCAGAGCACCATATATTTT
CASSPGTGPQSTIYF
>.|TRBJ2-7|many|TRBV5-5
TGTGCCAGCTCCCTTTCGGCGGGGCACGAGCAGTACTTC
CASSLSAGHEQYF
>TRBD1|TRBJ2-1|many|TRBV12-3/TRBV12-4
TGTGCCATCACTAGGGGGACAGAATACAATGAGCAGTTCTTC
CAITRGTEYNEQFF
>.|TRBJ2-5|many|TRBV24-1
TGTGCCACCAGTGATCTACAGGGTGGCAAGGAGACCCAGTACTTC
CATSDLQGGKETQYF
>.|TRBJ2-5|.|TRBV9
TGTGCCAGCAGCGTAGCATCCGGGTCTGGAGAGACCCAGTACTTC
CASSVASGSGETQYF
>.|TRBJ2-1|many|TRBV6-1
TGTGCCAGCAGTCCCGGGCCGAACAGTGAGCAGTTCTTC
CASSPGPNSEQFF
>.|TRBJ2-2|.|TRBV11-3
TGTGCCAGCAACTTAGGTCGGAGCTCGAACACCGGGGAGCTGTTTTTT
CASNLGRSSNTGELFF
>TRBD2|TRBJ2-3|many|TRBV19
TGTGCCAGTAGGACTAGCGGCACAGATACGCAGTATTTT
CASRTSGTDTQYF
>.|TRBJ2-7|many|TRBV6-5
TGTGCCAGCAGTTACTCCCCAGGGGCCGGCGAGCAGTACTTC
CASSYSPGAGEQYF
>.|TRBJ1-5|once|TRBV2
TGTGCCAGCAGCCTCGCTCAGGAGGGCTTAAAAGGGAATCAGCCCCAGCATTTT
CASSLAQEGLKGNQPQHF
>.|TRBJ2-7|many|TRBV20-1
TGCAGTGCTAGAGGTGGAAGCGCAGGCTGGGGCGAGCAGTACTTC
CSARGGSAGWGEQYF
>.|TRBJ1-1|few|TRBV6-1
TGTGCCAGCAGTACCCCCCCTCCTCGGGGCAATGGAGCTTTCTTT
CASSTPPPRGNGAFF
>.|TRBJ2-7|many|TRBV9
TGTGCCAGCAGCCAAACGGTAGGCTACGAGCAGTACTTC
CASSQTVGYEQYF
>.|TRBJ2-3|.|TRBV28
TGTGCCAGCACCCCCATGCCCCGGGGAGATACGCAGTATTTT
CASTPMPRGDTQYF
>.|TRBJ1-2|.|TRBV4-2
TGTGCCAGCAGCCAAGGGGACGGTCTAAACCCTGGGTGGGGCTACACCTTC
CASSQGDGLNPGWGYTF
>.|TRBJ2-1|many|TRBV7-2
TGTGCCGGCCTCGGGGAGGACACCAATGTTAAGCAGTTCTTC
CAGLGEDTNVKQFF
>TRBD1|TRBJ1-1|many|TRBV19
TGTGCCAGTAGTTTGGCAGGGGGCATTTTCACTGAAGCTTTCTTT
CASSLAGGIFTEAFF
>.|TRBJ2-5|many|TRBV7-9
TGTGCCAGCAGCTTATCTGGAGAGACCCAGTACTTC
CASSLSGETQYF
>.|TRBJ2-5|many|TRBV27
TGTGCCAGCAGTCCCGATCTTTTCCGCAGAGAGACCCAGTACTTC
CASSPDLFRRETQYF
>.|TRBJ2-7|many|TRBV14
TGTGCCAGCAACTCCACCTACGAGCAGTACTTC
CASNSTYEQYF
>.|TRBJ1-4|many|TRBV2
TGTGCCAGCAGAGACATCTGGGGGGGAAGTAATGAAAAACTGTTTTTT
CASRDIWGGSNEKLFF
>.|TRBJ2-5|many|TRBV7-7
TGTGCCAGCAGCTTATACTTCGGGGAGACCCAGTACTTC
CASSLYFGETQYF
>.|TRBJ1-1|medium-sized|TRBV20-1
TGCAGTGCTAGAGTTCCGGGACTGAACACTGAAGCTTTCTTT
CSARVPGLNTEAFF
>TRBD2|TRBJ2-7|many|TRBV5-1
TGCGCCAGCAGCTTGGTCTCCGGGGGGAACTACGAGCAGTACTTC
CASSLVSGGNYEQYF
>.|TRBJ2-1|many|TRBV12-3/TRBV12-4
TGTGCCAGCAGTTTTGGTCGCTCCAATGAGCAGTTCTTC
CASSFGRSNEQFF
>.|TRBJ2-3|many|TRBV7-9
TGTGCCAGCAGCTTACAGGAAACAGATACGCAGTATTTT
CASSLQETDTQYF
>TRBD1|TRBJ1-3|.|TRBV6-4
TGTGCCAGCAGTTTTGGGACAGGGGGCCCTGGAAACACCATATATTTT
CASSFGTGGPGNTIYF
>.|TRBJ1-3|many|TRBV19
TGTGCCAGTGGAGATCTAGCCATATATTTT
CASGDLAIYF
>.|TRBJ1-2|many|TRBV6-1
TGTGCCAGCAGTCCCACGTCACCCTATGGCTACACCTTC
CASSPTSPYGYTF
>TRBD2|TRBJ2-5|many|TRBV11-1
TGTGCCACCCGGGGACTAGTGAAAGAGACCCAGTACTTC
CATRGLVKETQYF
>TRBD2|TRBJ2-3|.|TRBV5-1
TGCGCCAGCAGCTTGGAGCGGGGGTGGGGAGATACGCAGTATTTT
CASSLERGWGDTQYF
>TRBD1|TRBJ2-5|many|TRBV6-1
TGTGCCAGCATTAGGACAGGGGGAGAGACCCAGTACTTC
CASIRTGGETQYF
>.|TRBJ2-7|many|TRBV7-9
TGTGCCAGCAGCTTAGCTGCAGGAGGGACCTCCGAGCAGTACTTC
CASSLAAGGTSEQYF